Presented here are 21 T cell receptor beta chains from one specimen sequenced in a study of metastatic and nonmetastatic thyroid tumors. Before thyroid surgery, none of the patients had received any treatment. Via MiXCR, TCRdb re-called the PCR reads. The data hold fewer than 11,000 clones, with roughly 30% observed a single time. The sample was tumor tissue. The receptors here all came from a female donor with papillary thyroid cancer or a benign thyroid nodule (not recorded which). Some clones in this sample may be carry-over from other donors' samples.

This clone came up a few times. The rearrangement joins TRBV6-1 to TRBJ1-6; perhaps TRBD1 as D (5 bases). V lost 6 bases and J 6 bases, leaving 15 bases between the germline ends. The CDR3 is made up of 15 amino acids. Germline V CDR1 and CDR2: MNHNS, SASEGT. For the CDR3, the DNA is TGTGCCAGCAGAGAGAGACAGACCCCTAATTCACCCCTCCACTTT. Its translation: CASRERQTPNSPLHF.

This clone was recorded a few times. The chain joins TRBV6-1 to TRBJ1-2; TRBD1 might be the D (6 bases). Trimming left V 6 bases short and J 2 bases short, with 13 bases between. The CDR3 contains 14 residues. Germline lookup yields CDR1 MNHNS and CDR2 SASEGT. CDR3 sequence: CASRSGQLNYGYTF. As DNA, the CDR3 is TGTGCCAGCAGGTCTGGACAGTTAAACTATGGCTACACCTTC.

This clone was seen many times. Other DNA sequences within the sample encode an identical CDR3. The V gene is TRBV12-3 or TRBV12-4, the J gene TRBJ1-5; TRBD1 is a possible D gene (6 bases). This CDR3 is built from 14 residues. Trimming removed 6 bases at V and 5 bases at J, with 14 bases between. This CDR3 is CASRPGVGHQPQHF. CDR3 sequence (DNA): TGTGCCAGCAGGCCAGGGGTCGGGCATCAGCCCCAGCATTTT.

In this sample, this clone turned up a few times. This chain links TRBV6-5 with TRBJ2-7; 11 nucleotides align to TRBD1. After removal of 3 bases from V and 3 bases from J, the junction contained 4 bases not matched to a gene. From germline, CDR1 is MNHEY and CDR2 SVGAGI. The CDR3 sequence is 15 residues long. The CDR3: CASSYRGTGGYEQYF. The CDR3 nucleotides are TGTGCCAGCAGTTATCGGGGGACAGGGGGCTACGAGCAGTACTTC.

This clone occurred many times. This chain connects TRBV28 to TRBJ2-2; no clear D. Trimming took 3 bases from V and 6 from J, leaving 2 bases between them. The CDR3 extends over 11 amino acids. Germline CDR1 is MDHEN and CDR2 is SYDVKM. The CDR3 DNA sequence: TGTGCCAGCAGTTTGGCCGGGGAGCTGTTTTTT. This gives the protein CASSLAGELFF.

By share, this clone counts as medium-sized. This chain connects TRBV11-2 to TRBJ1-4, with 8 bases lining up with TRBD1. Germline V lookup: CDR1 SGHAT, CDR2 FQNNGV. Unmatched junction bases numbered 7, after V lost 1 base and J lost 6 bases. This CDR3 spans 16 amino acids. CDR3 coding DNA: TGTGCCAGCAGCTTAGGTGTCGGGACAGGAGATGAAAAACTGTTTTTT. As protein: CASSLGVGTGDEKLFF.

Here the CDR3 DNA reads TGTGCCAGCAGCCCTAATACCGGGGAGCTGTTTTTT. The encoded protein is CASSPNTGELFF. The chain couples TRBV11-3 to TRBJ2-2; D is unclear. This CDR3 contains 12 residues. Looked up from germline, CDR1 is SGHNT and CDR2 is YENEEA. The germline V and J ends were trimmed by 5 bases and 5 bases, with 6 bases remaining between them.

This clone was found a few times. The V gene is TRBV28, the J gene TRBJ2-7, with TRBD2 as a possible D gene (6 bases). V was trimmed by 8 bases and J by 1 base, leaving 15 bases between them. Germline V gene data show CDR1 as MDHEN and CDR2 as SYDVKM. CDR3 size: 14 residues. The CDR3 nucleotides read TGTGCCAGCGAGCGGGCACCCTCTTCCTACGAGCAGTACTTC. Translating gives CASERAPSSYEQYF. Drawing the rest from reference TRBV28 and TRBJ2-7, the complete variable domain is DVKVTQSSRYLVKRTGEKVFLECVQDMDHENMFWYRQDPGLGLRLIYFSYDVKMKEKGDIPEGYSVSREKKERFSLILESASTNQTSMYLCASERAPSSYEQYFGPGTRLTVT.

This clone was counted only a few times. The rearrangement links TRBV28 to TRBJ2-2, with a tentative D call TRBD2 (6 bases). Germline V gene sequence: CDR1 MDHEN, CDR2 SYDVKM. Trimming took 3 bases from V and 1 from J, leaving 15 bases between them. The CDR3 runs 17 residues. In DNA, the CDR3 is TGTGCCAGCAGTTTTCCCCGACTAGGGCTGAACACCGGGGAGCTGTTTTTT. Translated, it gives CASSFPRLGLNTGELFF.

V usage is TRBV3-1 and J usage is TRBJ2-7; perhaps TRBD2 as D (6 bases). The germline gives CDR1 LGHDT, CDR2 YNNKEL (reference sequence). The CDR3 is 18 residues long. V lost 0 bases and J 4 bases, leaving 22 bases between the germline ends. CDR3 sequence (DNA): TGTGCCAGCAGCCAAGATCTCGTCAGCGGGTCCTCGGAATACGAGCAGTACTTC. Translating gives CASSQDLVSGSSEYEQYF.

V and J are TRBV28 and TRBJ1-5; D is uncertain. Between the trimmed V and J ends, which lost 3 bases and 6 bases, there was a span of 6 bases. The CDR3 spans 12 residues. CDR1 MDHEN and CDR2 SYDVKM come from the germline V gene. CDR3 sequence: CASSFEVQPQHF. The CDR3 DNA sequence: TGTGCCAGCAGTTTCGAGGTTCAGCCCCAGCATTTT. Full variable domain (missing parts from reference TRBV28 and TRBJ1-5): DVKVTQSSRYLVKRTGEKVFLECVQDMDHENMFWYRQDPGLGLRLIYFSYDVKMKEKGDIPEGYSVSREKKERFSLILESASTNQTSMYLCASSFEVQPQHFGDGTRLSIL.

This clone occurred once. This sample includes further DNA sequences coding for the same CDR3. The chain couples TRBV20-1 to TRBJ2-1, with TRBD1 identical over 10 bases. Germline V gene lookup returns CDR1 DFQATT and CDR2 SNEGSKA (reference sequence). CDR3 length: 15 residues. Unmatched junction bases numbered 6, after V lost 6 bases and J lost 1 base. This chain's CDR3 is CSASRTGGSYNEQFF. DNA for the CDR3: TGCAGTGCCAGCAGGACAGGGGGTTCCTACAATGAGCAGTTCTTC.

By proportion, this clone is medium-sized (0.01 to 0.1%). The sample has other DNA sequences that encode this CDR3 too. CDR3 residues: CASSWGGSRGADTQYF. CDR3 bases: TGCGCCAGCAGCTGGGGGGGATCCCGCGGCGCAGATACGCAGTATTTT. V and J are TRBV5-1 and TRBJ2-3, with 7 bases identical to TRBD2. Germline CDR1 SGHRS, CDR2 YFSETQ. The junction had 11 bases not matched to a gene; V was cut back by 3 bases and J by 4 bases. This CDR3 has 16 amino acids.

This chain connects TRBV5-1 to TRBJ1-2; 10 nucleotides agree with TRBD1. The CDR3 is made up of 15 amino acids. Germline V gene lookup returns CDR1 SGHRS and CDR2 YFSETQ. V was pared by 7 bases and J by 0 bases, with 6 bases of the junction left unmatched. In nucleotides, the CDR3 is TGCGCCAGCCGCATGGGGACAGGGGCTAACTATGGCTACACCTTC. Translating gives CASRMGTGANYGYTF.

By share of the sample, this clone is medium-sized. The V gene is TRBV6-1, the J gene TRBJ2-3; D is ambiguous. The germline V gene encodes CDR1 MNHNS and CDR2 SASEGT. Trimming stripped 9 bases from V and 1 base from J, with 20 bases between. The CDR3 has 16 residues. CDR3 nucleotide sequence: TGTGCCAGTATCGACCGGTTTGGGATCGGCACAGATACGCAGTATTTT. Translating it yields CASIDRFGIGTDTQYF.

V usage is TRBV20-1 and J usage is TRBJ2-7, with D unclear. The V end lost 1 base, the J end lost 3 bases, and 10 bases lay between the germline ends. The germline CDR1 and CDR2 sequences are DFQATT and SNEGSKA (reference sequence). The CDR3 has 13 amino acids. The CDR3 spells CSARGDRLYEQYF. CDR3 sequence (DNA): TGCAGTGCTAGAGGAGATCGACTCTACGAGCAGTACTTC.

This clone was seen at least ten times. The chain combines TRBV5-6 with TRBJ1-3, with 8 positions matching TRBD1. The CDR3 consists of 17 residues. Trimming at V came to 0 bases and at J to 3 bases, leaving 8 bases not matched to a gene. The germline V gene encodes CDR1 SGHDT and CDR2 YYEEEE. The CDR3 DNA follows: TGTGCCAGCAGCTTGGGGCTCAGGGGGCCTGATGGAAACACCATATATTTT. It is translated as CASSLGLRGPDGNTIYF.

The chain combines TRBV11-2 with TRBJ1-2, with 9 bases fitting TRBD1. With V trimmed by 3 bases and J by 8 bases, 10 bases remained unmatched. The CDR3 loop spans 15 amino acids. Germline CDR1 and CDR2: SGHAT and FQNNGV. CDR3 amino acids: CASSLATGTGTGYTF. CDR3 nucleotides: TGTGCCAGCAGCTTGGCTACCGGGACAGGGACCGGCTACACCTTC.

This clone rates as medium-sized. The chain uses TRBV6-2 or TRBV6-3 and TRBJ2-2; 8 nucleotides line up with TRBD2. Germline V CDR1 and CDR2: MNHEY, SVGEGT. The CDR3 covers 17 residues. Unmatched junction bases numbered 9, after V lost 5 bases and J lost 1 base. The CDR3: CASSRPGGARNTGELFF. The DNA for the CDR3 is TGTGCCAGCAGTCGCCCGGGGGGGGCGCGGAACACCGGGGAGCTGTTTTTT.

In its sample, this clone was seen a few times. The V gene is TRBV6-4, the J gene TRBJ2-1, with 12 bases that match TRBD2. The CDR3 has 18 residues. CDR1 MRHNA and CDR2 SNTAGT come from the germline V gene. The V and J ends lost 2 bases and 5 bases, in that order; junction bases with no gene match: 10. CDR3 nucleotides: TGTGCCAGCAGTGACCCGAAGCCTAGCGGGAGGGCGGACAATGAGCAGTTCTTC. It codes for CASSDPKPSGRADNEQFF.

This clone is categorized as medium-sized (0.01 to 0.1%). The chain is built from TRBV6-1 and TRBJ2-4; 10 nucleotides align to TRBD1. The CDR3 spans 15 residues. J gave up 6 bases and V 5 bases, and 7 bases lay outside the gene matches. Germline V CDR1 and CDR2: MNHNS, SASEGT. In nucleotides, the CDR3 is TGTGCCAGCAGTTCCCTCCGGACAGGGGGAAACATTCAGTACTTC. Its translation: CASSSLRTGGNIQYF.